Detailed here is one T cell receptor beta chain. This clonotype was found a few times. Its antigen is unknown. No base quality information exists; no much larger clone differs at one position. The donors were under 40 Caucasian individuals from Russia, aged roughly 6 to 100 years, who were systemically healthy. Each donor gave around 9.8 milliliters of peripheral blood, collected into EDTA-treated Vacutainer tubes. Ficoll-Paque density-gradient centrifugation was used to isolate PBMCs, with at least 6.5 million obtained per sample. Trizol reagent was used to extract total RNA from the PBMCs, yielding at least 5 micrograms per sample. The percentages of naive CD45RAhigh/CD27high T cells were determined by flow cytometry on a PBMC aliquot from every donor. The data were obtained in a study of blood T cells in healthy people across ages (dated by TCRdb to the mid-2010s). About the investigation overall: Template switching captured roughly one uniquely barcoded TCR beta cDNA molecule per two T cells in model experiments. Using deep sequencing normalized with unique cDNA molecular identifiers, the study measured how TCR beta repertoire diversity changes with age. Donors were grouped into four age groups: young (average 16 years), middle-aged (39), aged (around 60) and long-lived (approximately 75). The study analyzed two additional independent replicas of 1 million unique cDNA reads from the same blood draw for two donors, one aged 18 to 30 and one aged 80 or older.

Broad study findings and their caveats: The long-lived group showed more naive CD4+ T cells, fewer expanded clones and increased TCR diversity than the aged group, suggesting age selection. The percentage of naive T cells measured by flow cytometry correlated strongly with observed TCR beta diversity. Observed TCR beta diversity per million T cells fell roughly linearly with age, and a significant reduction was already apparent by age roughly 40. Because profiling used bulk unsorted PBMCs, naive and antigen-experienced compartments could not be compared conclusively. Because the CMV infection status of the donors was unknown, age-related changes in expanded clonotypes may potentially have been confounded. Estimates of total diversity from one million sequenced T cells were regarded as lower bounds and underestimates.

From the germline V gene (reference sequence), CDR1 is SEHNR and CDR2 is FQNEAQ. Spanning cysteine to phenylalanine, the CDR3 consists of 15 amino acids. Only the CDR3 part of the read is kept: 45 bases, read in frame from the first base. V is cut by 5 bases and J by 0 bases, and the space between the germline ends is 11 bases. Library prep was done by 5' RACE. Data came from an Illumina HiSeq 2500. A second PCR of about 7 to 12 cycles was run with a J-beta primer mix and a sample-barcoded 5' primer. A template-switch 5' adaptor carrying 12 random nucleotides introduced a unique molecular identifier onto each TCR beta cDNA molecule. At least 2.5 million CDR3-containing paired-end reads were obtained from each sample. First-strand cDNA was synthesized from all RNA with the Mint cDNA synthesis kit, primed by a TRBC-specific oligonucleotide. Following uracil-DNA glycosylase treatment, all cDNA underwent a first 18-cycle PCR with the universal primers M1SS and BC2_uni_R. Processing in the source paper ran as follows. Normalization of each sample was performed by random selection of 1 million high-quality reads, each carrying a distinct molecular identifier. Reads sharing molecular identifiers were discarded rather than binned into consensus sequences. MiTCR, with a Q25 quality threshold and the strictest error-elimination algorithm, was used for CDR3 identification, clonotype clustering and error correction. A nonparametric unseen species model using Euler transformation provided a lower-bound estimate of total TCR beta diversity. Clones were called with MiXCR by TCRdb after fastp trimmed the public reads at Q25, and only in-frame beta chains were retained. Entries are consolidated by CDR3 protein sequence, retaining the most common genes and DNA. TCRdb's processing, not the study's, gives the V and J calls here. The sample includes about 800,000 distinct CDR3 sequences, with 20% to 25% observed a single time. The ten top clones hold under 4% of the sample.

These data were likewise used in another study, on T cells of mothers and their children. The second publication reports: Donors were nine systemically healthy Caucasian individuals: three mothers and their six children. cDNA synthesis used all of the extracted RNA, with roughly 1.5 ug of RNA in each 15 ul reaction. Sample barcodes and 2-4 random nucleotides were added via the M1S primer in the second PCR. Over 8.5 million TCR beta CDR3 reads were obtained for each mother, and approximately 2.9 million reads were obtained for each child. In both related and unrelated pairs, thymic selection shapes the output of TCR recombination in a similar way, with inherited differences having only a minor effect. Related mother-child pairs always showed normalized repertoire overlap that was slightly higher than in unrelated mother-child pairs, though the difference was never significant. No persistent microchimeric T cell clones were found, with a detection sensitivity of 85 to 100 clones per million clonotypes. In the study, deep NGS was used to compare the TCR beta repertoires of mothers and children, and features distinguishing related mother-child pairs from unrelated individuals were sought. The mean age was roughly 36 +/- 4 years for the mothers and about 12 +/- 4 years for the children. After adapters were ligated using NEBNext reagents, the libraries underwent 100+100 nt paired-end sequencing on an Illumina HiSeq 2000. To prevent cross-contamination, the mother and child libraries were prepared a month apart and were sequenced in separate runs. Between about 500,000 and 2,100,000 distinct TCR beta clonotypes were identified per donor. Naive TCR beta clonotypes were estimated from low-frequency clonotypes matched to each donor's FACS-determined naive share, without sorting.

The TCR was taken from a boy younger than 18 in good health. Sequencing was carried out using blood. The V and J genes are TRBV7-9 and TRBJ2-1; a tentative D match to TRBD2 spans 5 bases. The CDR3 region reads CASSVPGSSYNEQFF. The DNA sequence is TGTGCCAGCAGCGTGCCGGGATCCTCCTACAATGAGCAGTTCTTC.